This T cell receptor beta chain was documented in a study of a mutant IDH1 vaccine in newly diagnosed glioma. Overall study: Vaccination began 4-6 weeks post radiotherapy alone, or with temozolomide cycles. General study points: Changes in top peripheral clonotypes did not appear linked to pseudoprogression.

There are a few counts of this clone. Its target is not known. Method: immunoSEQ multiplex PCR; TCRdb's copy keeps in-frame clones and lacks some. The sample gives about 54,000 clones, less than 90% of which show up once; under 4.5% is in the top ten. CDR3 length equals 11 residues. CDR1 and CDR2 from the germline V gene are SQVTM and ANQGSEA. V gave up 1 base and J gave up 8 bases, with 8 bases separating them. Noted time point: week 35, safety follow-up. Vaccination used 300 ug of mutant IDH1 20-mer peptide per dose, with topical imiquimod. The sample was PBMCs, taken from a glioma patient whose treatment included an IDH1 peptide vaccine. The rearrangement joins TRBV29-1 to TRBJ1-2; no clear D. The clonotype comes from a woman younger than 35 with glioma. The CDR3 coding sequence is TGCAGCGTTGAAGTACCGGCGGGCTACACCTTC. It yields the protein CSVEVPAGYTF.